This T cell receptor (beta chain) was captured in a study of human T cells and chemical hapten exposure. Study outcomes and limitations: There were significantly more large CDR3 similarity clusters among expanded TCRs than among controls.

TCRdb reprocessed the RACE reads with MiXCR, giving one entry per CDR3 protein. In the table there are around 80,000 distinct CDR3 sequences, less than 8.5% of which are singletons. Time point described: patch test 2, 6 weeks after DPC sensitization. Treatment specified: therapeutic diphenylcyclopropenone sensitization with weekly scalp DPC. Trimming took off 6 bases at V and 7 bases at J, with 19 bases between the two ends. CDR3 size: 14 residues. Germline loops: CDR1 SQVTM, CDR2 ANQGSEA. There are a few counts of this clonotype. The antigen remains undetermined. The source of this sequence is a woman aged 30 to 39 with alopecia areata. Some clones in this sample may be carry-over from other donors' samples. This chain uses TRBV29-1 with TRBJ2-1; D remains unclear. The starting material was whole blood, obtained in connection with sensitization to the hapten diphenylcyclopropenone (DPC). In nucleotides, the CDR3 is TGCAGCGTCGAACTACGTCTGCTTCGTAATGAGCAGTTCTTC. It encodes CSVELRLLRNEQFF.